This T cell receptor beta chain appears in the sequencing data of a study of blood T cell repertoires in COVID-19. Whole-study context: Material from acute and convalescent COVID-19 was sourced from the United States, Italy and Spain. T cells, B-cell-depleted T cells, or PBMCs supplied cDNA or gDNA.

As originally analysed: Scientists estimated how many nucleated cells there were by amplifying reference gene primers. The repertoire was sequenced with immunoSEQ multiplex PCR; TCRdb's copy has only in-frame clones and lacks some. From that table come the V and J calls and clone size; the DNA was used to work out D and trimming. The sample lists 250,000 to 300,000 clones; approximately 87% were seen once. This clone was found once. A junction boundary mismatches the germline segment, possibly from a read error. CDR1 SGHRS and CDR2 YFSETQ come from the germline V gene. This CDR3 is built from 17 residues.

The source material was peripheral blood. The rearrangement joins TRBV5-1 to TRBJ2-7, with 12 bases aligning to TRBD2. This clonotype originated in a man aged 55 to 70 who had recovered from COVID-19. In DNA form, the CDR3 reads TGCACCAGCAGCTTGGAGACTAGCGGGGGCCGACACTACGAGCAGTACTTC. Its protein product is CTSSLETSGGRHYEQYF.